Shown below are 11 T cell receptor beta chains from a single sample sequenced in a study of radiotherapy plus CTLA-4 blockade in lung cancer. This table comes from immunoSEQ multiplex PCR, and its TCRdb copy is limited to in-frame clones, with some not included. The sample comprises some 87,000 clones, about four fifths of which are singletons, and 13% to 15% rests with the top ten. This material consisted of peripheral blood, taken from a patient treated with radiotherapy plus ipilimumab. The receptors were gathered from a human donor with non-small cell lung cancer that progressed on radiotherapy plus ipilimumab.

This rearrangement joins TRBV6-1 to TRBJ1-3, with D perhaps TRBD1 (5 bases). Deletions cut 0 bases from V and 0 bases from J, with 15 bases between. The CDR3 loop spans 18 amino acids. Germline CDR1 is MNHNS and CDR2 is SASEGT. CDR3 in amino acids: CASSEAGGVTSSGNTIYF. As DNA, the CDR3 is TGTGCCAGCAGTGAAGCCGGGGGGGTGACAAGCTCTGGAAACACCATATATTTT.

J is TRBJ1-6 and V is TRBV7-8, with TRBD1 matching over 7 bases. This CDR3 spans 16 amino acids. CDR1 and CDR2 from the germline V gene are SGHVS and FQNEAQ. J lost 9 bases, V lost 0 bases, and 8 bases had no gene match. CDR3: CASSLALQGSASPLHF. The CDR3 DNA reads TGTGCCAGCAGCTTAGCTCTACAGGGGTCGGCTTCACCCCTCCACTTT.

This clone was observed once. CDR3 coding DNA: TGTGCCAGTAGTAATTCTAGAAGGGTGGATACGCAGTATTTT. Protein product: CASSNSRRVDTQYF. The chain carries TRBV19 and TRBJ2-3; D is unclear. The CDR3 loop spans 14 amino acids. The V end lost 4 bases, the J end lost 6 bases, and 14 bases lay between the germline ends. CDR1 and CDR2 (germline): LNHDA, SQIVND (reference sequence). Based on the CDR3 plus reference TRBV19 and TRBJ2-3, the full variable domain is DGGITQSPKYLFRKEGQNVTLSCEQNLNHDAMYWYRQDPGQGLRLIYYSQIVNDFQKGDIAEGYSVSREKKESFPLTVTSAQKNPTAFYLCASSNSRRVDTQYFGPGTRLTVL.

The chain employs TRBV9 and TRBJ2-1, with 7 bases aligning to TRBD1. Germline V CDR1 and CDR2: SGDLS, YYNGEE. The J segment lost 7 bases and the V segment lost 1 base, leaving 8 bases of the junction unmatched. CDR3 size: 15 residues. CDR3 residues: CASSVRETGMNEQFF. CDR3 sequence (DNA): TGTGCCAGCAGCGTAAGGGAGACAGGGATGAATGAGCAGTTCTTC.

CDR3 residues: CASSLQDTGYEQYF. CDR3 DNA: TGTGCCAGCAGCTTACAGGACACGGGGTACGAGCAGTACTTC. This rearrangement joins TRBV7-2 to TRBJ2-7; the D gene could be TRBD1 or TRBD2 (5 bases each). The germline gives CDR1 SGHTA, CDR2 FQGNSA. The CDR3 has 14 residues. Trimming shortened V by 2 bases and J by 4 bases, and 12 bases separated the two germline ends.

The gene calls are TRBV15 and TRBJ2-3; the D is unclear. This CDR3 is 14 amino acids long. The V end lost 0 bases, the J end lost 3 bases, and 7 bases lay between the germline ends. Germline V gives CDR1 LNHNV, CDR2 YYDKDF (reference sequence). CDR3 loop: CATSRDLGTDTQYF. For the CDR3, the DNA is TGTGCCACCAGCAGAGATCTAGGGACAGATACGCAGTATTTT.

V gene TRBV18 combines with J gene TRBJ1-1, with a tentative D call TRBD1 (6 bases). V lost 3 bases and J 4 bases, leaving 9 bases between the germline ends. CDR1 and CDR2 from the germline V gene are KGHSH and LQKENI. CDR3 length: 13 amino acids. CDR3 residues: CASSPQQGTEAFF. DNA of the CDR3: TGTGCCAGCTCACCTCAACAGGGCACTGAAGCTTTCTTT.

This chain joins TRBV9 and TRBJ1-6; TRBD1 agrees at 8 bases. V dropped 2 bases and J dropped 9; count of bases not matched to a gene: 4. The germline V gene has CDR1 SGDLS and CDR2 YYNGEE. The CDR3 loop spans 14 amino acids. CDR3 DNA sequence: TGTGCCAGCAGCGTTCAGGGGGCTGGTTCACCCCTCCACTTT. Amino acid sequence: CASSVQGAGSPLHF.

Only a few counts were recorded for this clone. In DNA form, the CDR3 reads TGTGCCTGGAACCCCGGGACACGGAGGTCCACTGAAGCTTTCTTT. This translates into CAWNPGTRRSTEAFF. This chain uses TRBV30 with TRBJ1-1, with a tentative D call TRBD1 (6 bases). The CDR3 runs 15 residues. V dropped 4 bases and J dropped 4 bases, with 19 bases sitting between them. Germline V CDR1 and CDR2: GTSNPN, SVGIG (reference sequence).

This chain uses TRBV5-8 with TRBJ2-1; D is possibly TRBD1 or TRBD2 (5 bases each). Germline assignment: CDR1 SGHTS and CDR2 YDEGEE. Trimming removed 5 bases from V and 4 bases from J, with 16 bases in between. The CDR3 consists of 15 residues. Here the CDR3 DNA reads TGTGCCAGCAGGACGGGTGGGGGACGGTACAATGAGCAGTTCTTC. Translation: CASRTGGGRYNEQFF.

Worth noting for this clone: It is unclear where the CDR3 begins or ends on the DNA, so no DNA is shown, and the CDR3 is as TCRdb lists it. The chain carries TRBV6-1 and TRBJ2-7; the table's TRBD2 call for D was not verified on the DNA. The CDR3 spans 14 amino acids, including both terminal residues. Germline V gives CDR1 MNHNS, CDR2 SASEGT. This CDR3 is CAISLRFGDYEQYF.